Each of the 13 T cell receptor beta chains below was sequenced from the same sample in a study of T cell responses to AZD1222 COVID-19 vaccine. Libraries were prepared by immunoSEQ multiplex PCR; TCRdb keeps only in-frame clonotypes and omits some of them. This sample carries over 150,000 clones, about 86% of them seen once, and the ten largest clones take 5.5%. The sample here was peripheral blood, taken on day 0 of MenACWY control vaccination. These receptors all come from an adult in good health.

The rearrangement links TRBV3-1 (or the pseudogene TRBV3-2) to TRBJ2-3; the D is unclear. Looked up from germline, CDR1 is LGHDT and CDR2 is YNNKEL (reference sequence). CDR3 length equals 14 residues. V dropped 5 bases and J dropped 0 bases, with 9 bases sitting between them. The CDR3 sequence: CASSKVSSTDTQYF. The CDR3 DNA follows: TGTGCCAGCAGCAAAGTCTCAAGCACAGATACGCAGTATTTT.

CDR3 coding DNA: TGTGCCAGCAGTGAACGTCACCTGGTCAGCAATCAGCCCCAGCATTTT. This sequence encodes CASSERHLVSNQPQHF. J is TRBJ1-5 and V is TRBV6-1; no reliable D call. The V gene lost 2 bases and the J gene lost 1 base, with 12 bases spanning the gap. Per the germline V gene, CDR1 is MNHNS and CDR2 is SASEGT. This CDR3 spans 16 amino acids.

The V and J genes are TRBV19 and TRBJ1-2; 9 bases agree with TRBD1. V shed 6 bases, J shed 5 bases, and the junction held 7 bases outside the gene matches. Germline V lookup: CDR1 LNHDA, CDR2 SQIVND (reference sequence). The CDR3 consists of 14 residues. CDR3 amino acids: CASRRTGVRYGYTF. CDR3 DNA: TGTGCCAGTAGAAGGACAGGGGTACGTTATGGCTACACCTTC.

This rearrangement joins TRBV15 to TRBJ2-7, with 10 positions matching TRBD2. Germline CDR1 LNHNV, CDR2 YYDKDF (reference sequence). CDR3 length equals 16 residues. Trimming cost V 1 base and J 3 bases; bases outside gene matches: 6. The CDR3 is CATSRGTSGSFYEQYF. The CDR3 DNA is TGTGCCACCAGCAGAGGGACTAGCGGTTCCTTCTACGAGCAGTACTTC.

The chain uses TRBV4-2 and TRBJ2-1; a weak D match, TRBD2 (5 bases). V lost 4 bases and J lost 10, with 14 bases in between. The V gene's germline CDR1 is LGHNA and CDR2 YNFKEQ. The CDR3 contains 13 residues. The CDR3 DNA is TGTGCCAGCAGCCCGCCCCATCGGAGGGAGCAGTTCTTC. Its protein product is CASSPPHRREQFF.

This sequence joins TRBV2 and TRBJ1-5; 9 nucleotides line up with TRBD1. The CDR3 has 18 amino acids. Germline CDR1 and CDR2: SNHLY and FYNNEI. V dropped 5 bases and J dropped 9; count of bases not matched to a gene: 20. CDR3 loop: CASSTGGVPYQEGWPQHF. The CDR3 nucleotides are TGTGCCAGCAGTACAGGGGGCGTCCCTTATCAAGAGGGCTGGCCCCAGCATTTT.

This clone was seen once. The chain's CDR3 is CASSKERTGSYEQYV. The CDR3 nucleotides are TGTGCCAGCAGCAAAGAGAGGACAGGGTCCTACGAGCAGTACGTC. The chain uses TRBV21-1 and TRBJ2-7; TRBD1, the table's D call, was not compared with the DNA. TRBV21-1 is designated a pseudogene. CDR3 size: 15 residues.

This clone was seen only once. The chain combines TRBV2 with TRBJ1-1, with D unclear. This CDR3 contains 14 residues. V shed 6 bases and J shed 6 bases, with 17 bases lying between them. Germline V gene lookup returns CDR1 SNHLY and CDR2 FYNNEI. The CDR3 nucleotides are TGTGCCAGCAGGGGCGCCACTGAGTTTTCTGAAGCTTTCTTT. Translated: CASRGATEFSEAFF. Looking up the rest from reference TRBV2 and TRBJ1-1 gives the full variable domain: EPEVTQTPSHQVTQMGQEVILRCVPISNHLYFYWYRQILGQKVEFLVSFYNNEISEKSEIFDDQFSVERPDGSNFTLKIRSTKLEDSAMYFCASRGATEFSEAFFGQGTRLTVV.

The chain carries TRBV7-9 and TRBJ1-1; the D gene is possibly TRBD1 (6 bases). V was pared by 0 bases and J by 0 bases, with 8 bases between. Germline lookup yields CDR1 SEHNR and CDR2 FQNEAQ (reference sequence). This CDR3 spans 15 amino acids. The CDR3 nucleotides read TGTGCCAGCAGCTTAGCGCAGGGGCTGAACACTGAAGCTTTCTTT. This codes for CASSLAQGLNTEAFF. Complete variable domain (other parts from reference TRBV7-9 and TRBJ1-1): DTGVSQNPRHKITKRGQNVTFRCDPISEHNRLYWYRQTLGQGPEFLTYFQNEAQLEKSRLLSDRFSAERPKGSFSTLEIQRTEQGDSAMYLCASSLAQGLNTEAFFGQGTRLTVV.

This clone was counted a single time. The J gene is TRBJ1-4, the V gene TRBV5-4; 8 bases match TRBD1. The ends lost 6 bases at V and 7 bases at J; junction bases unmatched: 5. CDR1 and CDR2 from the germline V gene are SGHNT and YYREEE (reference sequence). The CDR3 extends over 13 amino acids. The CDR3, as DNA: TGTGCCAGCAACGACAGGGGTGCTGAAAAACTGTTTTTT. It is translated as CASNDRGAEKLFF.

The chain joins TRBV5-6 to TRBJ2-7; 12 positions match TRBD1. J gave up 7 bases and V 0 bases, and 5 bases lay outside the gene matches. This CDR3 has 15 amino acids. CDR1 and CDR2 (germline): SGHDT, YYEEEE. The CDR3 loop is CASSLEGQGAGEQYF. The CDR3 coding sequence is TGTGCCAGCAGCTTGGAGGGACAGGGGGCAGGAGAGCAGTACTTC. Variable domain in full (rest from reference TRBV5-6 and TRBJ2-7): DAGVTQSPTHLIKTRGQQVTLRCSPKSGHDTVSWYQQALGQGPQFIFQYYEEEERQRGNFPDRFSGHQFPNYSSELNVNALLLGDSALYLCASSLEGQGAGEQYFGPGTRLTVT.

The CDR3 spells CATSDPPGGGNTGELFF. CDR3 DNA sequence: TGTGCCACCAGTGATCCCCCAGGCGGGGGGAACACCGGGGAGCTGTTTTTT. V and J are TRBV24-1 and TRBJ2-2; 7 nucleotides match TRBD2. From germline, CDR1 is KGHDR and CDR2 SFDVKD. J gave up 1 base and V 3 bases, and 7 bases lay outside the gene matches. There are 17 residues in the CDR3.

The V gene is TRBV13, the J gene TRBJ2-7, with 11 nucleotides matching TRBD1. Germline values: CDR1 PRHDT, CDR2 FYEKMQ (reference sequence). J lost 2 bases, V lost 2 bases, and 2 bases had no gene match. The CDR3 extends over 15 amino acids. The CDR3 region has the DNA TGTGCCAGCAGCTTAATGGGACAGGGGGCCTACGAGCAGTACTTC. It codes for CASSLMGQGAYEQYF.